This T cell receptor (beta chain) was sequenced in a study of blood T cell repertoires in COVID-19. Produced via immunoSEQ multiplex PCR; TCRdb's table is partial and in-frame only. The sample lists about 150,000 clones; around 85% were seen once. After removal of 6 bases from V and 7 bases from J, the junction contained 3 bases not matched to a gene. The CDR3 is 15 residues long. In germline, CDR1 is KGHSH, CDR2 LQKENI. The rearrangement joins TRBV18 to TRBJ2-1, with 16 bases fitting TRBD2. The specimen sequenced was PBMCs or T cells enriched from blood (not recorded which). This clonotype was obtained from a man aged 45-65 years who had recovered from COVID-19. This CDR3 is CASSSGLAGGNEQFF. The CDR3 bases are TGTGCCAGCTCCTCGGGACTAGCGGGGGGGAATGAGCAGTTCTTC.